There are many counts of the clone carrying this T cell receptor beta chain. The CDR3 is 15 residues long. With V trimmed by 6 bases and J by 3 bases, 10 bases remained unmatched. Germline lookup yields CDR1 DFQATT and CDR2 SNEGSKA (reference sequence). These data originate in a study of T cells in Graves' hyperthyroidism and ophthalmopathy. Amplified TCR beta CDR3 regions came from RNA transcripts. A set of HTBI primers served as the primers for a first-round RT-PCR of the TCR CDR3. From the multiplex PCR reads, TCRdb called clonotypes with MiXCR, one entry per CDR3 protein. This sample has about 560,000 distinct CDR3 sequences; approximately 15% occur once, and the top ten carry approximately 7.4%.

The chain joins TRBV20-1 to TRBJ2-4; 8 positions agree with TRBD1. The sequence came from a woman aged 25 to 39 with Graves' hyperthyroidism. Sequencing used blood. Here the CDR3 DNA reads TGCAGTGCCCGCGGACAGGGCCAGGTCAAAAACATTCAGTACTTC. It translates to CSARGQGQVKNIQYF.